This passage covers 11 T cell receptor beta chains from one sample sequenced in a study of cytomegalovirus exposure and HLA in healthy donors. PCR primers comprised 60 Vbeta and 13 Jbeta primers. Clones were read by immunoSEQ multiplex PCR, and TCRdb kept only the in-frame ones, dropping some. The table shows 150,000 to 200,000 clones, with roughly 82% occurring only once. Sequencing used PBMCs. The receptors originated from a woman in her 50s in good health and CMV-seropositive.

The chain combines TRBV5-6 with TRBJ2-4; no firm D call. The length of the CDR3 is 17 residues. Germline V gene data show CDR1 as SGHDT and CDR2 as YYEEEE. The V end was cut by 4 bases, the J end by 0 bases, with 17 bases between. The CDR3 bases are TGTGCCAGCAGCCTCACCCCGGGTTCGCTAGCCAAAAACATTCAGTACTTC. It codes for CASSLTPGSLAKNIQYF.

This clone was seen a single time. V usage is TRBV6-5 and J usage is TRBJ2-7; TRBD1 might be the D (6 bases). Trimming removed 6 bases at V and 3 bases at J, with 15 bases between. Germline V CDR1 and CDR2: MNHEY, SVGAGI. There are 14 residues in the CDR3. The CDR3 loop reads CASSLDSGFYEQYF. For the CDR3, the DNA is TGTGCCAGCAGCCTGGACAGTGGCTTCTACGAGCAGTACTTC.

V and J are TRBV7-9 and TRBJ1-2; D remains ambiguous. This CDR3 region has 15 residues. Germline V gene lookup returns CDR1 SEHNR and CDR2 FQNEAQ (reference sequence). With 1 base removed from V and 3 bases from J, the gap between germline ends came to 12 bases. This CDR3 is CASSLEAGVHYGYTF. The CDR3, as DNA: TGTGCCAGCAGCTTAGAGGCAGGCGTTCACTATGGCTACACCTTC.

The chain recombines TRBV7-3 with TRBJ2-1; 9 nucleotides match TRBD2. The ends lost 2 bases at V and 4 bases at J; junction bases unmatched: 6. This CDR3 spans 16 amino acids. Per germline, CDR1 SGHTA and CDR2 FQGTGA. The CDR3 spells CASSLFSGGQYNEQFF. DNA for the CDR3: TGTGCCAGCAGCTTATTTAGCGGGGGACAGTACAATGAGCAGTTCTTC.

This sequence joins TRBV11-2 and TRBJ2-2, with TRBD2 as a possible D gene (6 bases). With 5 bases removed from V and 6 bases from J, the gap between germline ends came to 13 bases. CDR1 is SGHAT and CDR2 is FQNNGV in the germline V gene. The CDR3 totals 14 residues. CDR3 amino acids: CASSRGIRAGELFF. CDR3 nucleotides: TGTGCCAGCAGCCGCGGGATTCGCGCCGGGGAGCTGTTTTTT.

The V gene is TRBV5-4, the J gene TRBJ2-1; the match to TRBD2 covers 7 bases. Germline CDR1 reads SGHNT; CDR2 reads YYREEE (reference sequence). This CDR3 comprises 13 residues. The J segment lost 6 bases and the V segment lost 4 bases, leaving 4 bases of the junction unmatched. CDR3 in amino acids: CASSPGLGNEQFF. CDR3 DNA: TGTGCCAGCAGCCCAGGACTAGGCAATGAGCAGTTCTTC.

This clone was counted only a few times. The chain is built from TRBV30 and TRBJ1-2; TRBD1 aligns across 7 bases. J lost 7 bases, V lost 0 bases, and 5 bases had no gene match. The V gene's germline CDR1 is GTSNPN and CDR2 SVGIG (reference sequence). CDR3 length: 13 amino acids. CDR3 protein: CAWSVQGLGGYTF. In DNA, the CDR3 is TGTGCCTGGAGTGTACAGGGGCTGGGTGGCTACACCTTC.

The rearrangement uses TRBV7-9 and TRBJ2-7; D is unresolved. The CDR3 covers 14 residues. V shed 2 bases and J shed 6 bases, with 14 bases lying between them. CDR1 is SEHNR and CDR2 is FQNEAQ in the germline V gene (reference sequence). This CDR3 is CASSLSEILGEQYF. In DNA form, the CDR3 reads TGTGCCAGCAGCTTATCGGAGATTCTCGGCGAGCAGTACTTC. Combining the CDR3 with reference TRBV7-9 and TRBJ2-7 gives the whole variable domain DTGVSQNPRHKITKRGQNVTFRCDPISEHNRLYWYRQTLGQGPEFLTYFQNEAQLEKSRLLSDRFSAERPKGSFSTLEIQRTEQGDSAMYLCASSLSEILGEQYFGPGTRLTVT.

The V gene is TRBV2, the J gene TRBJ1-6, with no clear D. Germline lookup yields CDR1 SNHLY and CDR2 FYNNEI. V was cut by 6 bases and J by 7 bases, with 7 bases left in between. The CDR3 loop spans 12 amino acids. The CDR3 sequence: CASRRVNSPLHF. CDR3 nucleotide sequence: TGTGCCAGCAGGAGAGTAAATTCACCCCTCCACTTT.

The chain links TRBV9 to TRBJ1-3; D is unresolved. Trimming cost V 3 bases and J 4 bases, with 11 bases left between them. The V gene's germline CDR1 is SGDLS and CDR2 YYNGEE. This CDR3 comprises 14 residues. CDR3 DNA: TGTGCCAGCAGCGCCGGTGCCCTCGGAAACACCATATATTTT. Its translation: CASSAGALGNTIYF.

This chain connects TRBV11-2 to TRBJ2-1, with 9 bases identical to TRBD2. Germline V gene lookup returns CDR1 SGHAT and CDR2 FQNNGV. After removal of 6 bases from V and 5 bases from J, the junction contained 8 bases not matched to a gene. There are 15 residues in the CDR3. The CDR3, as DNA: TGTGCCAGCAGGTCTCTAGCGGGGAAGCACAATGAGCAGTTCTTC. This codes for CASRSLAGKHNEQFF.